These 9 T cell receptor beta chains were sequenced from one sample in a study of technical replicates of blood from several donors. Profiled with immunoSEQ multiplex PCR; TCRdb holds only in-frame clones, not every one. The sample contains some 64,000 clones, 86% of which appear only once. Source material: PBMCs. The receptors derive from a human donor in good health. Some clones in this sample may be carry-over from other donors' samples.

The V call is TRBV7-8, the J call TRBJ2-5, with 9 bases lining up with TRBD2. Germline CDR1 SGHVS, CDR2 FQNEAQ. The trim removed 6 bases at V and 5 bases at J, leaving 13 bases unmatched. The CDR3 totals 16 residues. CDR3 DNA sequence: TGTGCCAGCAGAAAAAGCGGGGGGAGGGCCTGGGAGACCCAGTACTTC. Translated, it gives CASRKSGGRAWETQYF.

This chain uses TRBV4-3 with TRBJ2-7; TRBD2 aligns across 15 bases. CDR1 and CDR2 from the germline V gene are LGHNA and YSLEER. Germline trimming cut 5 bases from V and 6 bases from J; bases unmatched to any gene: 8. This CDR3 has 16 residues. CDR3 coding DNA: TGCGCCAGCAGCTCCCCCGGGACTAGCGGGAGGCCCGAGCAGTACTTC. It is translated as CASSSPGTSGRPEQYF.

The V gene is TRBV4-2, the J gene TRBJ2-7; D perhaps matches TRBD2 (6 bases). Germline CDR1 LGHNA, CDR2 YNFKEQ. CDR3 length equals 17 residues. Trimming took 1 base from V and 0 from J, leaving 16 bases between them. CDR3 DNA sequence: TGTGCCAGCAGCCAAGGGGGGGTTGGGGCCAGCTCCTACGAGCAGTACTTC. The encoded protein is CASSQGGVGASSYEQYF.

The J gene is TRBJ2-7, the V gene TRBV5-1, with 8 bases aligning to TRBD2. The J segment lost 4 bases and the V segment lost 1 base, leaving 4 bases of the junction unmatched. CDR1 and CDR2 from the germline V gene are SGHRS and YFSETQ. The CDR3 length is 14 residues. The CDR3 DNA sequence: TGCGCCAGCAGCTTGCGGGGCGGGGGGTACGAGCAGTACTTC. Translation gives CASSLRGGGYEQYF.

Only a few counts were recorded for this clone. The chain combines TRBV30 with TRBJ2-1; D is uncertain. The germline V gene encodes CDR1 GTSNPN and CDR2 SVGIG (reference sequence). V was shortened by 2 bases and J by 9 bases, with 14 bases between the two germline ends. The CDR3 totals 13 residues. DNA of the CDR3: TGTGCCTGGAGTCCGACCCCAGCAGGTGAGCAGTTCTTC. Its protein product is CAWSPTPAGEQFF.

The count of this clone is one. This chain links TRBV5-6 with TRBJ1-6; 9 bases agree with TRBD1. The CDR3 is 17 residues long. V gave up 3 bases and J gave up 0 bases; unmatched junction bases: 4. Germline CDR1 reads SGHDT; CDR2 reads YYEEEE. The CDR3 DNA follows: TGTGCCAGCAGCTCTCGACAGGGGGTCTCCTATAATTCACCCCTCCACTTT. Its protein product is CASSSRQGVSYNSPLHF.

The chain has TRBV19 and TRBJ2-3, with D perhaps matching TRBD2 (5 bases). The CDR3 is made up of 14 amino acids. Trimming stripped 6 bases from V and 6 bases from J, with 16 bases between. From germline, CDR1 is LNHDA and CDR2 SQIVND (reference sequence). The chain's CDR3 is CASRSPSPPDTQYF. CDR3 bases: TGTGCCAGTAGGTCCCCTAGCCCCCCTGATACGCAGTATTTT.

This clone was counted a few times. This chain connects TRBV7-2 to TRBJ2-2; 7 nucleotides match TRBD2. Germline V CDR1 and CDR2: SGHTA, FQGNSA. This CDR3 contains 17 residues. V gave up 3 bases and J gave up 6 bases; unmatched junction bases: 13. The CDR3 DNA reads TGTGCCAGCAGCTTTCGAATCGGCGGGAGCGGGGCCGGGGAGCTGTTTTTT. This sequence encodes CASSFRIGGSGAGELFF. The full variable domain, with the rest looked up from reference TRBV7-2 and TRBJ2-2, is GAGVSQSPSNKVTEKGKDVELRCDPISGHTALYWYRQSLGQGLEFLIYFQGNSAPDKSGLPSDRFSAERTGGSVSTLTIQRTQQEDSAVYLCASSFRIGGSGAGELFFGEGSRLTVL.

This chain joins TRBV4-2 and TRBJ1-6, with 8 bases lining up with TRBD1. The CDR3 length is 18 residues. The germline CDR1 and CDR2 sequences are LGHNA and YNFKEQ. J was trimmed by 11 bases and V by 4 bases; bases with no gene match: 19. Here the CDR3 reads CASSPSQLLDRAKAPLHF. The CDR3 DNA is TGTGCCAGCAGCCCCTCCCAGCTCTTGGACAGGGCTAAGGCACCCCTCCACTTT.